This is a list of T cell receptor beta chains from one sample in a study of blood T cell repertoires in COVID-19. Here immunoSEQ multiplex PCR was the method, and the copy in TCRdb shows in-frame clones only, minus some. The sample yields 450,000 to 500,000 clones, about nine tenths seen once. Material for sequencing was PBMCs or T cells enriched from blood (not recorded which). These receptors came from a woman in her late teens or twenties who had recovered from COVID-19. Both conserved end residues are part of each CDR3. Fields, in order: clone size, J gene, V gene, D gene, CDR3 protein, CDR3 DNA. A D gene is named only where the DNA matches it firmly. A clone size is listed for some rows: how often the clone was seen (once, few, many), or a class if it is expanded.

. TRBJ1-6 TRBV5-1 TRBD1 CASSGTGADPLHF TGCGCCAGCAGCGGAACAGGGGCTGATCCCCTCCACTTT
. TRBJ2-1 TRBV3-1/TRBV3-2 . CASSQVYGSSSEQFF TGTGCCAGCAGCCAAGTATATGGGAGCTCTAGTGAGCAGTTCTTC
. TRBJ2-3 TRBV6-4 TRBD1 CASSATGSTDTQYF TGTGCCAGCAGTGCGACAGGGAGCACAGATACGCAGTATTTT
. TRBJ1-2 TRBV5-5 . CASSSDRDILFYGYTF TGTGCCAGCAGCTCGGACCGGGATATACTTTTCTATGGCTACACCTTC
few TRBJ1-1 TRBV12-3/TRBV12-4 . CALGIPNTEAFF TGTGCCCTCGGGATCCCTAACACTGAAGCTTTCTTT
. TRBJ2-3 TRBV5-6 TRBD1 CASSQRQGYLDTQYF TGTGCCAGCAGCCAAAGACAGGGGTACCTTGATACGCAGTATTTT
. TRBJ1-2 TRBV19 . CASSTSPGREGNYGYTF TGTGCCAGTAGTACCTCCCCAGGGCGAGAAGGTAACTATGGCTACACCTTC
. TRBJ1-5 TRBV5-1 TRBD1 CASATGTGDQPQHF TGCGCCAGCGCTACCGGGACAGGGGATCAGCCCCAGCATTTT
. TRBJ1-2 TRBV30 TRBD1 CAWSAQGSYGYTF TGTGCCTGGAGTGCACAGGGGTCCTATGGCTACACCTTC
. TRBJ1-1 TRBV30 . CAWSVSYTTEAFF TGTGCCTGGAGTGTTAGCTACACCACTGAAGCTTTCTTT
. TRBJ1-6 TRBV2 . CASSPEGRGNSPLHF TGTGCCAGCAGCCCCGAAGGACGGGGTAATTCACCCCTCCACTTT
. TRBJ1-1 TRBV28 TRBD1 CASSVDREGTEAFF TGTGCCAGCAGTGTGGACAGGGAAGGCACTGAAGCTTTCTTT
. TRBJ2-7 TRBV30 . CAWNLRDEQYF TGTGCCTGGAACCTCAGGGACGAGCAGTACTTC
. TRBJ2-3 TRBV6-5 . CASSHTQGFTDTQYF TGTGCCAGCAGCCATACACAGGGCTTCACAGATACGCAGTATTTT
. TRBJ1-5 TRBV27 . CASRGAGDQPQHF TGTGCCAGCCGGGGGGCAGGGGATCAGCCCCAGCATTTT
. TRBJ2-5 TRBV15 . CATSRGKGRGEETQYF TGTGCCACCAGCAGAGGCAAGGGCAGGGGTGAAGAGACCCAGTACTTC
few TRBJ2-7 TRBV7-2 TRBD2 CASSSSGGLRDEQYF TGTGCCAGCAGCTCCAGCGGGGGGTTGAGGGACGAGCAGTACTTC
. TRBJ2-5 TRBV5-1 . CATRQGLGKETQYF TGCGCCACCAGGCAGGGACTGGGAAAAGAGACCCAGTACTTC
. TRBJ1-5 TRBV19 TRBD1 CASTWGDRALNQPQHF TGTGCCAGCACTTGGGGTGACAGGGCCCTTAATCAGCCCCAGCATTTT
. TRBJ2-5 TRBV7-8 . CASSLGRGETQYF TGTGCCAGCAGCTTAGGAAGAGGAGAGACCCAGTACTTC
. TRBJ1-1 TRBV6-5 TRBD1 CASSSSGWRGQAFF TGTGCCAGCAGTTCCTCGGGGTGGAGGGGGCAAGCTTTCTTT
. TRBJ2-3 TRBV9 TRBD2 CASSPGLAADTQYF TGTGCCAGCAGCCCGGGACTAGCGGCAGATACGCAGTATTTT
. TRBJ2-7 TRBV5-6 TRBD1 CASSSGQGRSFVNEQYF TGTGCCAGCAGTTCGGGACAGGGGCGTTCTTTCGTCAACGAGCAGTACTTC
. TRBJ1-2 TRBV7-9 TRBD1 CASSSSTGATYGYTF TGTGCCAGCAGCTCGTCGACAGGGGCTACTTATGGCTACACCTTC
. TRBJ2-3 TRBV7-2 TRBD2 CASSPPGTSGSRTDTQYF TGTGCCAGCAGCCCTCCCGGGACTAGCGGGTCCCGCACAGATACGCAGTATTTT
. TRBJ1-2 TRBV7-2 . CASSFGGSGDGYTF TGTGCCAGCAGCTTCGGGGGGTCCGGGGACGGCTACACCTTC
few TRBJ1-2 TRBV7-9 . CASSLEGDYGYTF TGTGCCAGCAGCTTGGAAGGGGACTATGGCTACACCTTC
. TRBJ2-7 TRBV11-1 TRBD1 CASSSTGGNYEQYF TGTGCCAGCAGCTCGACAGGGGGAAACTACGAGCAGTACTTC
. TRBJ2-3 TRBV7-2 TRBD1 CASSLGQDSTDTQYF TGTGCCAGCAGCCTGGGACAGGATAGCACAGATACGCAGTATTTT
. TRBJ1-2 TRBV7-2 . CASSLERGDPNYGYTF TGTGCCAGCAGCTTAGAACGGGGAGACCCTAACTATGGCTACACCTTC
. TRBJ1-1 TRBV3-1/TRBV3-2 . CASSQEGGREAFF TGTGCCAGCAGCCAAGAGGGTGGGAGGGAAGCTTTCTTT
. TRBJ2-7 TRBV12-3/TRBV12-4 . CASSFWGPYEQYF TGTGCCAGCAGTTTTTGGGGGCCCTACGAGCAGTACTTC
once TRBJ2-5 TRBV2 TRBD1 CASNRLRDSLETQYF TGTGCCAGCAATCGACTCCGGGACAGCTTAGAGACCCAGTACTTC
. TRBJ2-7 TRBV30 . CAWTRGGYEQYF TGTGCCTGGACCCGCGGCGGGTACGAGCAGTACTTC
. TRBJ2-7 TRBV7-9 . CASSLLDSTDGQYF TGTGCCAGCAGCTTACTGGACTCGACTGATGGGCAGTACTTC
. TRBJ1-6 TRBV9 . CASSVSSYNSPLHF TGTGCCAGCAGCGTGAGCTCCTATAATTCACCCCTCCACTTT
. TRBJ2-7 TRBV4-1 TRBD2 CASSHPLAGRNEQYF TGCGCCAGCAGCCATCCTCTAGCGGGGAGGAACGAGCAGTACTTC
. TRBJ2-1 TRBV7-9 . CASSLARAYNEQFF TGTGCCAGCAGCTTAGCGCGGGCCTACAATGAGCAGTTCTTC
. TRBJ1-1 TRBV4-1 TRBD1 CASSQDRYTEAFF TGCGCCAGCAGCCAGGACAGGTACACTGAAGCTTTCTTT
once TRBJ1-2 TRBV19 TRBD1 CASIPTGRGGYTF TGTGCCAGTATACCGACAGGGCGTGGTGGCTACACCTTC
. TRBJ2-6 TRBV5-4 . CASSLQGRVGSGANVLTF TGTGCCAGCAGCTTGCAGGGGAGGGTAGGCTCTGGGGCCAACGTCCTGACTTTC
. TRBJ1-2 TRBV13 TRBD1 CASSSGTGGDGYTF TGTGCCAGCAGTTCCGGGACAGGGGGCGACGGCTACACCTTC
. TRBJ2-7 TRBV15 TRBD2 CATSRGLLAGARPSYEQYF TGTGCCACCAGCAGAGGTCTACTAGCGGGGGCCCGACCCTCCTACGAGCAGTACTTC
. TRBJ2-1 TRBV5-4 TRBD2 CASSLEGLYSYNEQFF TGTGCCAGCAGCTTGGAGGGACTATACTCCTACAATGAGCAGTTCTTC
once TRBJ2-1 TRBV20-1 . CSASVQFWENNEQFF TGCAGTGCTAGTGTCCAGTTTTGGGAGAACAATGAGCAGTTCTTC
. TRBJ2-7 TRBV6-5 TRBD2 CASGGGTSYEQYF TGTGCCAGCGGGGGGGGGACTTCCTACGAGCAGTACTTC
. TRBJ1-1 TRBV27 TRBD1 CAGGGGTEAFF TGTGCCGGAGGGGGCGGCACTGAAGCTTTCTTT
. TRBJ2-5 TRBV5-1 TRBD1 CASSWDDRVGTQYF TGCGCCAGCAGCTGGGACGACAGGGTAGGAACCCAGTACTTC
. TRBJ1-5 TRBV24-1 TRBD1 CATSDSGQGGGNQPQHF TGTGCCACCAGTGATTCGGGACAGGGCGGGGGCAATCAGCCCCAGCATTTT